A single sample is the source of the 11 T cell receptor beta chains below, sequenced in a study of T cell repertoires in cytomegalovirus infection (dated by TCRdb to about 2019). For sequencing, an Illumina HiSeq 1500 was employed. Through fastp at Q25 and MiXCR, TCRdb rebuilt clones from the public reads, retaining in-frame beta chains. All rows with the same CDR3 protein become a single entry with the most common DNA and genes. This sample holds some 180,000 distinct CDR3 sequences; nearly 9.5% were observed only once. 4.6% of the sample lies in the top ten. Specimen: PBMCs. All receptors derive from a human donor in good health (CMV status not recorded). Some clones in this sample may be carry-over from other donors' samples.

The chain joins TRBV19 to TRBJ2-1; 8 bases are shared with TRBD2. CDR1 and CDR2 (germline): LNHDA, SQIVND (reference sequence). The V segment lost 7 bases and the J segment 7 bases; nucleotides outside the gene matches: 12. CDR3 length: 15 residues. CDR3 in amino acids: CASTPGGPRENEQFF. CDR3 sequence (DNA): TGTGCCAGTACCCCGGGGGGGCCTCGGGAAAATGAGCAGTTCTTC.

Many counts were recorded for this clonotype. The CDR3: CASSSGGNSNQPQHF. In DNA, the CDR3 is TGTGCCAGCAGTTCGGGCGGGAATAGCAATCAGCCCCAGCATTTT. V usage is TRBV6-1 and J usage is TRBJ1-5; D not resolved. The CDR3 runs to 15 residues. The V and J ends lost 5 bases and 0 bases respectively, with 11 bases between them. Germline V gene sequence: CDR1 MNHNS, CDR2 SASEGT.

This clonotype was seen ten or more times. The rearrangement links TRBV7-2 to TRBJ1-2; D is unclear. Trimming left V 5 bases short and J 3 bases short, with 25 bases between. Germline CDR1 SGHTA, CDR2 FQGNSA. This CDR3 region has 18 residues. This CDR3 is CASSHPMVRIVPDYGYTF. The CDR3 coding sequence is TGTGCCAGCAGCCACCCAATGGTGAGGATCGTCCCAGACTATGGCTACACCTTC.

This clonotype was found a few times. The rearrangement joins TRBV10-3 to TRBJ2-1, with a tentative D call TRBD2 (5 bases). Trimming removed 8 bases from V and 5 bases from J, with 16 bases in between. This CDR3 contains 14 residues. Germline-derived CDR1 and CDR2 are ENHRY and SYGVKD. The CDR3 DNA reads as TGTGCCATCTATTCGGGGAACCGGGACAATGAGCAGTTCTTC. Its translation: CAIYSGNRDNEQFF.

This clonotype was observed at least ten times. The chain is built from TRBV20-1 and TRBJ2-7; TRBD2 agrees at 11 bases. The CDR3 is made up of 16 amino acids. The V and J ends lost 1 base and 2 bases, in that order; junction bases with no gene match: 7. Germline values: CDR1 DFQATT, CDR2 SNEGSKA (reference sequence). As DNA, the CDR3 is TGCAGTGCTAGAGGAGCCGGGACTAGCGGCACCTACGAGCAGTACTTC. Its translation is CSARGAGTSGTYEQYF.

There are many counts of this clonotype. The chain uses TRBV7-9 and TRBJ2-7, with TRBD2 identical over 8 bases. The CDR3 runs to 17 residues. V dropped 1 base and J dropped 2; count of bases not matched to a gene: 10. Germline values: CDR1 SEHNR, CDR2 FQNEAQ (reference sequence). CDR3: CASSLGALAGQTYEQYF. DNA of the CDR3: TGTGCCAGCAGCTTAGGAGCCCTAGCGGGTCAGACCTACGAGCAGTACTTC. Filled out from reference TRBV7-9 and TRBJ2-7, the complete variable domain reads DTGVSQNPRHKITKRGQNVTFRCDPISEHNRLYWYRQTLGQGPEFLTYFQNEAQLEKSRLLSDRFSAERPKGSFSTLEIQRTEQGDSAMYLCASSLGALAGQTYEQYFGPGTRLTVT.

The rearrangement links TRBV29-1 to TRBJ2-1; unclear D gene. The germline V and J ends were trimmed by 8 bases and 8 bases, with 10 bases remaining between them. The CDR3 extends over 10 amino acids. CDR1 and CDR2 from the germline V gene are SQVTM and ANQGSEA. The CDR3 loop is CSIWAHEQFF. DNA of the CDR3: TGCAGCATTTGGGCTCATGAGCAGTTCTTC.

This clonotype was observed many times. The rearrangement uses TRBV7-9 and TRBJ1-2; D is ambiguous. Per germline, CDR1 SEHNR and CDR2 FQNEAQ (reference sequence). Trimming took 5 bases from V and 1 from J, leaving 11 bases between them. The CDR3 is 14 amino acids. This CDR3 is CASSLSSSNYGYTF. CDR3 sequence (DNA): TGTGCCAGCAGCCTAAGCTCCAGTAACTATGGCTACACCTTC.

This clonotype was counted a few times. This chain uses TRBV30 with TRBJ2-7, with D possibly TRBD2 on 6 matching bases. This CDR3 contains 14 residues. Deletions cut 1 base from V and 9 bases from J, with 19 bases between. The germline V gene has CDR1 GTSNPN and CDR2 SVGIG (reference sequence). The CDR3, as DNA: TGTGCCTGGAGTGATGGATGGTCTGCAGCGGGGCAGTACTTC. Encoded protein: CAWSDGWSAAGQYF.

In its sample, this clonotype was seen many times. The chain joins TRBV7-9 to TRBJ2-1; 9 positions match TRBD1. This CDR3 spans 15 amino acids. V trimming: 6 bases; J trimming: 5 bases; junction bases outside the gene matches: 8. The germline V gene has CDR1 SEHNR and CDR2 FQNEAQ (reference sequence). The CDR3 DNA reads TGTGCCAGCAGTCCCGGGACAGGGAAAGACAATGAGCAGTTCTTC. Residues: CASSPGTGKDNEQFF.

At least ten counts were recorded for this clonotype. This chain links TRBV5-5 with TRBJ2-1; weak D call: TRBD2 (5 bases). CDR1 and CDR2 (germline): SGHKS, YYEKEE (reference sequence). The CDR3 has 15 residues. The V gene lost 2 bases and the J gene lost 4 bases, with 13 bases spanning the gap. The CDR3 coding sequence is TGTGCCAGCAGCTTAAGCGGACTCGCATACAATGAGCAGTTCTTC. Its protein is CASSLSGLAYNEQFF.